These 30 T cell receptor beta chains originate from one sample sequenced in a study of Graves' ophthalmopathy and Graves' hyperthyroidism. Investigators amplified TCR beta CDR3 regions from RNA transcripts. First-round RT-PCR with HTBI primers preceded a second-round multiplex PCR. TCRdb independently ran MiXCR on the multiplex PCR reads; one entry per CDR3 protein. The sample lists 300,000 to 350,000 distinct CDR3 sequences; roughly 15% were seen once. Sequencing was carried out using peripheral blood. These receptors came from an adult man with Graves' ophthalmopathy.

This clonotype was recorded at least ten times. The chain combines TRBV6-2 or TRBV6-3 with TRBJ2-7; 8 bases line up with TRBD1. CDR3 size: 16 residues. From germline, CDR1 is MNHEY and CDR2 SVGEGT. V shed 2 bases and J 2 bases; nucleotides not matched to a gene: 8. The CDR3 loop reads CASSYVTGDFTYEQYF. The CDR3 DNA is TGTGCCAGCAGTTACGTGACAGGGGATTTCACCTACGAGCAGTACTTC.

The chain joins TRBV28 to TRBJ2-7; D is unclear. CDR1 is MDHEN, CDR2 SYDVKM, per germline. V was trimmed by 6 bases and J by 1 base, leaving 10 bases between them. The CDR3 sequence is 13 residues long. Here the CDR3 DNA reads TGTGCCAGCAGACGAGGTTATTCCTACGAGCAGTACTTC. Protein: CASRRGYSYEQYF.

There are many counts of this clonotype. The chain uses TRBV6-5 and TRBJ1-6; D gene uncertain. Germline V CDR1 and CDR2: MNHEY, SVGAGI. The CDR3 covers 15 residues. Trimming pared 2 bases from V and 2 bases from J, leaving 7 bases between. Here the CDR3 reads CASSYLTAYNSPLHF. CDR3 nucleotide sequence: TGTGCCAGCAGTTACCTAACAGCCTATAATTCACCCCTCCACTTT.

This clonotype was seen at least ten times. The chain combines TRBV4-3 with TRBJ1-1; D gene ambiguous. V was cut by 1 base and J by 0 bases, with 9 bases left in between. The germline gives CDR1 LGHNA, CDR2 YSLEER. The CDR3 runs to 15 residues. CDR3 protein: CASSQAVFMNTEAFF. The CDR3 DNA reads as TGCGCCAGCAGCCAAGCAGTATTTATGAACACTGAAGCTTTCTTT.

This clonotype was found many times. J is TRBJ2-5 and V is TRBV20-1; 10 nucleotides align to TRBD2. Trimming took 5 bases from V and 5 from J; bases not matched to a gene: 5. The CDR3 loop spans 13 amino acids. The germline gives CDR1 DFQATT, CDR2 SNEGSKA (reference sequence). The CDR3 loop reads CSAEVGLAETQYF. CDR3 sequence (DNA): TGCAGTGCTGAGGTGGGACTAGCGGAGACCCAGTACTTC.

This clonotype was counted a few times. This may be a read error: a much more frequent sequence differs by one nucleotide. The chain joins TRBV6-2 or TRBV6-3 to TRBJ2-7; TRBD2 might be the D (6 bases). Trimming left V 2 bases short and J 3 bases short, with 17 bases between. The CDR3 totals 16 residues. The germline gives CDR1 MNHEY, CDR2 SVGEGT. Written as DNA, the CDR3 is TGTGCCAGCAGTTACCGAGGCGGGGTAGGTATCTACGAGCAGTACTTC. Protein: CASSYRGGVGIYEQYF.

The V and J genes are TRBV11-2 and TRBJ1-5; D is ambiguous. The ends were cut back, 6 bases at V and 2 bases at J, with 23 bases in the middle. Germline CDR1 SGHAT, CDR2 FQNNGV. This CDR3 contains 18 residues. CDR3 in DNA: TGTGCCAGCAGTCCGATAGCGGCCGGACCGAAGGGCAATCAGCCCCAGCATTTT. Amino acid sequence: CASSPIAAGPKGNQPQHF.

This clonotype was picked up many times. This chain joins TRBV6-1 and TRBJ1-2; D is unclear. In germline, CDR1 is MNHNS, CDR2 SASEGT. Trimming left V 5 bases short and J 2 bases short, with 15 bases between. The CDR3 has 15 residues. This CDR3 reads CASSTGRAGNYGYTF. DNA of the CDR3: TGTGCCAGCAGTACCGGGAGGGCTGGGAACTATGGCTACACCTTC.

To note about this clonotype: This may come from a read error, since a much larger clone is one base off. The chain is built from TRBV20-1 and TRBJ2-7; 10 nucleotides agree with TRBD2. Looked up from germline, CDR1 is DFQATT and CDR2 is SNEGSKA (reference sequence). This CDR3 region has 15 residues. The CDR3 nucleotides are TGCACTGCTAGAGATTTGTCTAGCGGGGGTGGCGAGCAGTACTTC. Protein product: CTARDLSSGGGEQYF.

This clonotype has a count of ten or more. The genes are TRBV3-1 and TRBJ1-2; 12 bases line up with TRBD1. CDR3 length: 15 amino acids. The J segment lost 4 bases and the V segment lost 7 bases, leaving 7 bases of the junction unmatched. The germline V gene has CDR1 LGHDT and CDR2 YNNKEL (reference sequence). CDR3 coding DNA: TGTGCCAGCACCTTGGGGACAGGGGGCGCCTATGGCTACACCTTC. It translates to CASTLGTGGAYGYTF.

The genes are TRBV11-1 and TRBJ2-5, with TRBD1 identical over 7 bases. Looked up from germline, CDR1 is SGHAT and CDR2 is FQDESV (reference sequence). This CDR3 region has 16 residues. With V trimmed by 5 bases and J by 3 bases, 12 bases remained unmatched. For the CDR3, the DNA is TGTGCCAGCAGCCCCATTTTGGTTACAGGGGAAGAGACCCAGTACTTC. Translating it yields CASSPILVTGEETQYF. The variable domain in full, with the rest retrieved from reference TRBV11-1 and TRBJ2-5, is EAEVAQSPRYKITEKSQAVAFWCDPISGHATLYWYRQILGQGPELLVQFQDESVVDDSQLPKDRFSAERLKGVDSTLKIQPAELGDSAMYLCASSPILVTGEETQYFGPGTRLLVL.

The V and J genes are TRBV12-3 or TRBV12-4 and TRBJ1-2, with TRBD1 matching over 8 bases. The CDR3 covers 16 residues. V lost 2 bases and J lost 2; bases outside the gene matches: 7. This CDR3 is CASSLYPRDRNYGYTF. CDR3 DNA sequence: TGTGCCAGCAGTTTATACCCTCGGGACAGGAACTATGGCTACACCTTC.

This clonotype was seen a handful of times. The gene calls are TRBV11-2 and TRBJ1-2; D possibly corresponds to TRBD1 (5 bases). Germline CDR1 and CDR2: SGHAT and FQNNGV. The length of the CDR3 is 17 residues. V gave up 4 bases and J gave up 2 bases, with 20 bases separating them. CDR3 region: CASSYYRGPLSNYGYTF. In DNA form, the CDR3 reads TGTGCCAGCAGCTATTACCGGGGCCCCCTATCCAACTATGGCTACACCTTC.

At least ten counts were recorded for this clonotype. The CDR3 protein is CASRVSSGRGDEQYF. CDR3 sequence (DNA): TGCGCCAGCAGGGTTTCTAGCGGGAGGGGTGACGAGCAGTACTTC. This chain joins TRBV5-1 and TRBJ2-7, with TRBD2 identical over 12 bases. The CDR3 spans 15 residues. Per germline, CDR1 SGHRS and CDR2 YFSETQ. Unmatched junction bases numbered 8, after V lost 5 bases and J lost 5 bases. Complete variable domain (other parts from reference TRBV5-1 and TRBJ2-7): KAGVTQTPRYLIKTRGQQVTLSCSPISGHRSVSWYQQTPGQGLQFLFEYFSETQRNKGNFPGRFSGRQFSNSRSEMNVSTLELGDSALYLCASRVSSGRGDEQYFGPGTRLTVT.

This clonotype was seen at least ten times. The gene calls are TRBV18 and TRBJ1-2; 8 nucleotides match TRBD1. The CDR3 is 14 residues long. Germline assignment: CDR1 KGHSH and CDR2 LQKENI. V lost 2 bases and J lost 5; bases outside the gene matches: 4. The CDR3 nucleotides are TGTGCCAGCTCACCAAGGGGACAGGAATATGGCTACACCTTC. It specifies CASSPRGQEYGYTF.

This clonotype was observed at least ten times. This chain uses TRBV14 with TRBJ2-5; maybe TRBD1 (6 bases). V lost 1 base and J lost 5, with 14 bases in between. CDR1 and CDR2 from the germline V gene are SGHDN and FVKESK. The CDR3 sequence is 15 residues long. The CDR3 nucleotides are TGTGCCAGCAGCCAAGGCAGGGGCGCTGGGGAGACCCAGTACTTC. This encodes CASSQGRGAGETQYF.

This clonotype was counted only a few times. The CDR3 DNA sequence: TGTGCCAGCAGTTCGAGGACTAGACCGGCCTACGAGCAGTACTTC. Translating gives CASSSRTRPAYEQYF. The rearrangement joins TRBV28 to TRBJ2-7; 7 bases map to TRBD2. Germline trimming cut 4 bases from V and 2 bases from J; bases unmatched to any gene: 8. CDR1 MDHEN and CDR2 SYDVKM come from the germline V gene. The CDR3 runs 15 residues.

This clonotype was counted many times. The CDR3 spells CASSQGQGVNTGELFF. CDR3 sequence (DNA): TGTGCCAGCAGCCAAGGGCAGGGGGTGAACACCGGGGAGCTGTTTTTT. The V and J genes are TRBV14 and TRBJ2-2; TRBD1 aligns across 7 bases. Germline-derived CDR1 and CDR2 are SGHDN and FVKESK. The V gene end was trimmed by 1 base and the J gene end by 1 base; junction bases not matched to a gene: 3. There are 16 residues in the CDR3.

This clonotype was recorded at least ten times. The CDR3: CASRAQGGDGYTF. For the CDR3, the DNA is TGTGCCAGCAGGGCGCAGGGAGGGGACGGCTACACCTTC. The rearrangement uses TRBV11-2 and TRBJ1-2, with a possible D match to TRBD1 (5 bases). In germline, CDR1 is SGHAT, CDR2 FQNNGV. V was clipped by 6 bases and J by 8 bases, with 16 bases between them. The CDR3 length is 13 residues.

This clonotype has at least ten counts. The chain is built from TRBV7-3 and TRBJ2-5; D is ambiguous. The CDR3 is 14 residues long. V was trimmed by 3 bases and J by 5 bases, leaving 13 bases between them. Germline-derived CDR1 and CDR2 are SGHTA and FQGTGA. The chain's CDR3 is CASSFDGVGETQYF. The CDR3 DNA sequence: TGTGCCAGCAGCTTTGATGGGGTTGGGGAGACCCAGTACTTC.

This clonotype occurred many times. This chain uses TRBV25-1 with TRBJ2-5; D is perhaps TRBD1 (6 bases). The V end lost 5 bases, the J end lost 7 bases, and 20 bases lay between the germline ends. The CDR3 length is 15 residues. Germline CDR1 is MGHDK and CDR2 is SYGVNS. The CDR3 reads CASSPGAGQYGTQYF. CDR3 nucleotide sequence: TGTGCCAGCAGTCCCGGTGCAGGACAGTACGGGACCCAGTACTTC.

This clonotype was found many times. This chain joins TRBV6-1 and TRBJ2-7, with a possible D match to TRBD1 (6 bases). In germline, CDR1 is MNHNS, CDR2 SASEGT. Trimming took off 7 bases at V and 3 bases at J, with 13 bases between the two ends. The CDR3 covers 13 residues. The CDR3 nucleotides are TGTGCCAGCACCGCAGGGGCCCGCTACGAGCAGTACTTC. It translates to CASTAGARYEQYF.

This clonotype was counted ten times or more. CDR3 loop: CASSLDQPQHF. The CDR3 DNA follows: TGTGCCAGCAGTCTCGATCAGCCCCAGCATTTT. V is TRBV2 and J is TRBJ1-5; D uncertain. This CDR3 is built from 11 residues. The V end lost 5 bases, the J end lost 5 bases, and 4 bases lay between the germline ends. Germline V CDR1 and CDR2: SNHLY, FYNNEI.

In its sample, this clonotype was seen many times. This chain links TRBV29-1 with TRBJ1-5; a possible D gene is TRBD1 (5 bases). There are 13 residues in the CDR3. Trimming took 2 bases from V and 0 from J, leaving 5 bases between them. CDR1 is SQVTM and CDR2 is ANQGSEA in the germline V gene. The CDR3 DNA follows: TGCAGCGTTGAACAGGGTAGCAATCAGCCCCAGCATTTT. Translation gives CSVEQGSNQPQHF.

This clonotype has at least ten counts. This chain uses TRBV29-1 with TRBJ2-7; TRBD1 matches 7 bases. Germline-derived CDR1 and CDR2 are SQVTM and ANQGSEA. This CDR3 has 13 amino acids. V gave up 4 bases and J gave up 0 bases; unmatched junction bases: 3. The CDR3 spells CSVARDSSYEQYF. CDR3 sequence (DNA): TGCAGCGTTGCACGGGACAGCTCCTACGAGCAGTACTTC.

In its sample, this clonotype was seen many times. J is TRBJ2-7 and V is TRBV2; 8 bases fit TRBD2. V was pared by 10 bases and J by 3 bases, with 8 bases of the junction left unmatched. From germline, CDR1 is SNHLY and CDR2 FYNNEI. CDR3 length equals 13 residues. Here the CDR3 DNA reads TGTGCCACCGGAGCGGGAGAATTCTACGAGCAGTACTTC. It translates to CATGAGEFYEQYF.

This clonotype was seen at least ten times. CDR3 coding DNA: TGTGCCAGCAGTGAAGGGTCGTCCTATAATTCACCCCTCCACTTT. Its translation is CASSEGSSYNSPLHF. The rearrangement uses TRBV6-1 and TRBJ1-6; no firm D call. The V gene lost 1 base and the J gene lost 1 base, with 5 bases spanning the gap. This CDR3 is 15 amino acids long. Germline values: CDR1 MNHNS, CDR2 SASEGT.

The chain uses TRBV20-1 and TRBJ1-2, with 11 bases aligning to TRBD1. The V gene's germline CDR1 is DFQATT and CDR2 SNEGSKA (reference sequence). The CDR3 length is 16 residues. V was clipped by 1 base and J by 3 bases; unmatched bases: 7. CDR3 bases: TGCAGTGCTAGAGCCCCGGACAGGGGGCCCGACTATGGCTACACCTTC. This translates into CSARAPDRGPDYGYTF.

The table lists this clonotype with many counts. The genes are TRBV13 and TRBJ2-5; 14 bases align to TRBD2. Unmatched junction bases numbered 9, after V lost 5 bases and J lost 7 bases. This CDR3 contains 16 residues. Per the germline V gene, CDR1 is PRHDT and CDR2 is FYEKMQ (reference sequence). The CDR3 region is CASSHGTSGSLGTQYF. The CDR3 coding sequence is TGTGCCAGCAGCCACGGGACTAGCGGGAGCCTGGGGACCCAGTACTTC.

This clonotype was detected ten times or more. The CDR3 sequence is CASSYSGRGYGYTF. CDR3 nucleotides: TGTGCCAGCAGTTACTCGGGCAGGGGCTATGGCTACACCTTC. The chain employs TRBV6-5 and TRBJ1-2, with a tentative D call TRBD1 (6 bases). The CDR3 sequence is 14 residues long. CDR1 is MNHEY and CDR2 is SVGAGI in the germline V gene. V was cut by 0 bases and J by 4 bases, with 9 bases left in between.